This T cell receptor (beta chain) derives from a study of blood T cell repertoires in COVID-19. Repertoires were generated with immunoSEQ multiplex PCR, while TCRdb's copy carries only in-frame clones and drops some. The sample records 250,000 to 400,000 clones, roughly 90% being singletons. Germline trimming cut 5 bases from V and 3 bases from J; bases unmatched to any gene: 9. CDR1 and CDR2 from the germline V gene are SGHVS and FQNEAQ. There are 16 residues in the CDR3. The sequencing sample was made of peripheral blood. This receptor was obtained from a woman aged 30 to 39 with COVID-19, enrolled during active disease. The V and J genes are TRBV7-8 and TRBJ2-5, with 10 nucleotides matching TRBD2. Written as DNA, the CDR3 is TGTGCCAGCAGCCCCTGGCGGCTAGCGGGAGAAGAGACCCAGTACTTC. Residues: CASSPWRLAGEETQYF. The full variable domain, with the rest looked up from reference TRBV7-8 and TRBJ2-5, is GAGVSQSPRYKVAKRGQDVALRCDPISGHVSLFWYQQALGQGPEFLTYFQNEAQLDKSGLPSDRFFAERPEGSVSTLKIQRTQQEDSAVYLCASSPWRLAGEETQYFGPGTRLLVL.